Following are 32 T cell receptor beta chains from one sample sequenced in a study of CD8+ T cells in alopecia areata. Isolated RNA was reverse transcribed into cDNA used as the sequencing template. The repertoire was sequenced with immunoSEQ multiplex PCR; TCRdb's copy has only in-frame clones and lacks some. The sample lists 140,000 to 150,000 clones, about 90% seen once, with about 15% in the top ten. This specimen consisted of CD8+ T cells sorted from blood, obtained at week 0. All receptors derive from a human donor with alopecia areata.

The gene calls are TRBV11-2 and TRBJ2-7, with D unresolved. With 2 bases removed from V and 2 bases from J, the gap between germline ends came to 4 bases. Germline assignment: CDR1 SGHAT and CDR2 FQNNGV. The CDR3 totals 12 residues. The CDR3 DNA is TGTGCCAGCAGCTTACGACCCTACGAGCAGTACTTC. Amino acid sequence: CASSLRPYEQYF.

The rearrangement uses TRBV7-8 and TRBJ2-3, with TRBD1 identical over 8 bases. The CDR3 is made up of 16 amino acids. J lost 3 bases, V lost 6 bases, and 11 bases had no gene match. Germline loops: CDR1 SGHVS, CDR2 FQNEAQ. The CDR3 nucleotides read TGTGCCAGCAGTTTATGCCGGGACAGGCTAACAGATACGCAGTATTTT. Its protein is CASSLCRDRLTDTQYF.

This chain connects TRBV6-1 to TRBJ1-2; D not certain. V was pared by 6 bases and J by 12 bases, with 17 bases between. This CDR3 region has 12 residues. CDR1 and CDR2 (germline): MNHNS, SASEGT. For the CDR3, the DNA is TGTGCCAGCAGGCAACCTCCCGAAGCCCACACCTTC. Translating gives CASRQPPEAHTF.

This sequence joins TRBV5-1 and TRBJ2-7, with TRBD1 matching 8 bases. The junction had 8 bases not matched to a gene; V was cut back by 4 bases and J by 2 bases. The CDR3 loop spans 15 amino acids. Germline-derived CDR1 and CDR2 are SGHRS and YFSETQ. CDR3 bases: TGCGCCAGCAGCCCTGACGGACAGGGACCCTACGAGCAGTACTTC. This sequence encodes CASSPDGQGPYEQYF.

There are many counts of this clone. A read error may account for a junction end that differs from germline. The gene calls are TRBV6-4 and TRBJ2-7, with TRBD1 as a possible D gene (5 bases). CDR1 and CDR2 (germline): MRHNA, SNTAGT. The CDR3 contains 14 residues. CDR3 in amino acids: CAISDSQKNYEQYF. DNA for the CDR3: TGTGCCATCAGTGACAGCCAGAAAAACTACGAGCAGTACTTC.

This chain connects TRBV29-1 to TRBJ2-7; weak D call: TRBD1 (5 bases). The germline CDR1 and CDR2 sequences are SQVTM and ANQGSEA. The CDR3 loop spans 13 amino acids. The V end lost 7 bases, the J end lost 3 bases, and 16 bases lay between the germline ends. CDR3 amino acids: CSAVISTDYEQYF. The CDR3 nucleotides are TGCAGCGCCGTAATTTCGACAGACTACGAGCAGTACTTC.

In the case of this clone: One end of the junction fails to match germline, which may point to a read error. The chain is built from TRBV7-7 and TRBJ1-1; tentative D call: TRBD1 (6 bases). The CDR3 contains 13 residues. Per the germline V gene, CDR1 is SSHAT and CDR2 is FNYEAQ (reference sequence). The CDR3 is CASSSGHNTEAFF. Written as DNA, the CDR3 is TGTGCTAGCAGCTCGGGACACAACACTGAAGCTTTCTTT.

The CDR3 nucleotides read TGTGCCAGCAGCCCGGGCTCTGGAAACACCATATATTTT. This gives the protein CASSPGSGNTIYF. The chain combines TRBV11-3 with TRBJ1-3; D is uncertain. V lost 5 bases and J 0 bases, leaving 5 bases between the germline ends. This CDR3 contains 13 residues. Germline CDR1 and CDR2: SGHNT and YENEEA.

This chain links TRBV7-9 with TRBJ2-7, with a possible D match to TRBD1 (5 bases). The germline gives CDR1 SEHNR, CDR2 FQNEAQ (reference sequence). The V end lost 3 bases, the J end lost 2 bases, and 11 bases lay between the germline ends. CDR3 length: 14 amino acids. CDR3 sequence (DNA): TGTGCCAGCAGCTTCCCGATGGACACCTACGAGCAGTACTTC. Translation gives CASSFPMDTYEQYF.

This clone has just one count. The V and J genes are TRBV7-2 and TRBJ1-4; TRBD1 matches 7 bases. V trimming: 2 bases; J trimming: 6 bases; junction bases outside the gene matches: 15. CDR1 and CDR2 from the germline V gene are SGHTA and FQGNSA. CDR3 size: 18 residues. CDR3: CASSLNRWRGRFDEKLFF. The DNA of the CDR3 is TGTGCCAGCAGCTTAAATCGATGGAGGGGGCGATTCGATGAAAAACTGTTTTTT.

CDR3 nucleotides: TGTGCCACCAGCAGAGATCGGGGTGGCTACACCTTC. This codes for CATSRDRGGYTF. The gene calls are TRBV15 and TRBJ1-2; D gene uncertain. Trimming took off 0 bases at V and 7 bases at J, with 6 bases between the two ends. The germline CDR1 and CDR2 sequences are LNHNV and YYDKDF (reference sequence). The CDR3 is 12 amino acids.

The chain links TRBV5-1 to TRBJ2-1; the D is unclear. Germline V gives CDR1 SGHRS, CDR2 YFSETQ. Trimming removed 0 bases from V and 0 bases from J, with 4 bases in between. CDR3 length equals 14 residues. The CDR3 DNA reads as TGCGCCAGCAGCTTGGAGCCCTCCTACAATGAGCAGTTCTTC. Its protein is CASSLEPSYNEQFF.

The rearrangement uses TRBV7-2 and TRBJ2-1; 13 bases match TRBD2. The germline gives CDR1 SGHTA, CDR2 FQGNSA. CDR3 length: 14 residues. Trimming cost V 4 bases and J 8 bases; bases outside gene matches: 2. CDR3 residues: CASSWGLAGYEQFF. The CDR3 region has the DNA TGTGCCAGCAGCTGGGGACTAGCGGGATATGAGCAGTTCTTC.

This chain links TRBV9 with TRBJ2-5, with D possibly being TRBD1 or TRBD2 (6 bases each). Germline V CDR1 and CDR2: SGDLS, YYNGEE. The ends were cut back, 4 bases at V and 4 bases at J, with 20 bases in the middle. This CDR3 has 16 residues. CDR3 DNA sequence: TGTGCCAGCAGCACTAGCCCCGGAGGGGGATTAGAGACCCAGTACTTC. It is translated as CASSTSPGGGLETQYF.

Remarks on this clone: Other DNA sequences from this sample encode an identical CDR3 as well. The rearrangement links TRBV5-1 to TRBJ2-7, with D possibly matching TRBD2 (7 bases). Trimming cost V 3 bases and J 3 bases, with 16 bases left between them. CDR1 is SGHRS, CDR2 YFSETQ, per germline. The length of the CDR3 is 15 residues. CDR3 sequence: CASSSGRGDIYEQYF. The DNA for the CDR3 is TGCGCCAGCAGCTCGGGACGGGGGGACATCTACGAGCAGTACTTC.

The chain joins TRBV27 to TRBJ1-2; 10 nucleotides align to TRBD1. After removal of 5 bases from V and 6 bases from J, the junction contained 3 bases not matched to a gene. CDR1 MNHEY and CDR2 SMNVEV come from the germline V gene (reference sequence). The CDR3 spans 13 residues. The CDR3 spells CASSRQGADGYTF. CDR3 nucleotides: TGTGCCAGCAGTAGACAGGGGGCAGATGGCTACACCTTC.

This chain uses TRBV27 with TRBJ1-2; D unresolved. CDR1 MNHEY and CDR2 SMNVEV come from the germline V gene (reference sequence). Trimming pared 6 bases from V and 8 bases from J, leaving 19 bases between. This CDR3 has 14 residues. CDR3 DNA: TGTGCCAGCAGCAAATTCTCGGAATTGAGAGGCTACACCTTC. Translation gives CASSKFSELRGYTF.

This chain connects TRBV5-1 to TRBJ1-1; a weak D match, TRBD1 (5 bases). CDR3 size: 14 residues. Per the germline V gene, CDR1 is SGHRS and CDR2 is YFSETQ. The germline V and J ends were trimmed by 6 bases and 2 bases, with 14 bases remaining between them. This CDR3 reads CASTIFDSNTEAFF. The DNA of the CDR3 is TGCGCCAGCACCATATTTGACAGCAACACTGAAGCTTTCTTT. Combining the CDR3 with reference TRBV5-1 and TRBJ1-1 gives the whole variable domain KAGVTQTPRYLIKTRGQQVTLSCSPISGHRSVSWYQQTPGQGLQFLFEYFSETQRNKGNFPGRFSGRQFSNSRSEMNVSTLELGDSALYLCASTIFDSNTEAFFGQGTRLTVV.

The rearrangement uses TRBV9 and TRBJ1-1, with D possibly matching TRBD1 (6 bases). V was pared by 2 bases and J by 5 bases, with 13 bases between. The germline V gene has CDR1 SGDLS and CDR2 YYNGEE. The CDR3 contains 14 residues. CDR3 nucleotide sequence: TGTGCCAGCAGCGTCTCAGGGGCGCATACTGAAGCTTTCTTT. It encodes CASSVSGAHTEAFF.

The CDR3 sequence is CASSELGTGNSPLHF. The DNA of the CDR3 is TGTGCCAGCAGTGAGTTGGGGACAGGAAATTCACCCCTCCACTTT. The chain has TRBV6-4 and TRBJ1-6; TRBD1 matches 8 bases. J gave up 7 bases and V 3 bases, and 5 bases lay outside the gene matches. The CDR3 length is 15 residues. Germline lookup yields CDR1 MRHNA and CDR2 SNTAGT.

The V call is TRBV6-5, the J call TRBJ2-1; D remains unclear. The CDR3 totals 14 residues. CDR1 is MNHEY, CDR2 SVGAGI, per germline. The ends were cut back, 6 bases at V and 0 bases at J, with 9 bases in the middle. The CDR3 sequence: CASRDSRSYNEQFF. CDR3 coding DNA: TGTGCCAGCAGAGACTCCCGCTCCTACAATGAGCAGTTCTTC.

The rearrangement links TRBV27 to TRBJ2-1; 10 bases agree with TRBD2. Germline CDR1 is MNHEY and CDR2 is SMNVEV (reference sequence). CDR3 length: 16 residues. The ends lost 7 bases at V and 4 bases at J; junction bases unmatched: 10. The CDR3 sequence is CASTAEGTSAYNEQFF. For the CDR3, the DNA is TGTGCCAGCACCGCGGAGGGGACTAGCGCGTACAATGAGCAGTTCTTC.

This clone was seen a single time. This rearrangement joins TRBV7-8 to TRBJ2-3, with unresolved D. CDR3 length equals 13 residues. Germline CDR1 reads SGHVS; CDR2 reads FQNEAQ. The V end lost 7 bases, the J end lost 0 bases, and 8 bases lay between the germline ends. CDR3 sequence: CASNIPSTDTQYF. The CDR3 nucleotides are TGTGCCAGCAACATACCTAGCACAGATACGCAGTATTTT. Looking up the rest from reference TRBV7-8 and TRBJ2-3 gives the full variable domain: GAGVSQSPRYKVAKRGQDVALRCDPISGHVSLFWYQQALGQGPEFLTYFQNEAQLDKSGLPSDRFFAERPEGSVSTLKIQRTQQEDSAVYLCASNIPSTDTQYFGPGTRLTVL.

The CDR3 DNA follows: TGCAGCGTCACTAACGCAGGGGCCTACGAGCAGTACTTC. Protein product: CSVTNAGAYEQYF. V is TRBV29-1 and J is TRBJ2-7; tentatively, D is TRBD1 (6 bases). The germline gives CDR1 SQVTM, CDR2 ANQGSEA. The CDR3 has 13 amino acids. Trimming took off 6 bases at V and 2 bases at J, with 14 bases between the two ends.

This chain links TRBV11-1 with TRBJ2-2, with a tentative D call TRBD1 (6 bases). Germline CDR1 reads SGHAT; CDR2 reads FQDESV (reference sequence). This CDR3 contains 15 residues. Trimming took off 5 bases at V and 5 bases at J, with 15 bases between the two ends. CDR3 in DNA: TGTGCCAGCAGCCCTTTTGGGGGCAAAACCGGGGAGCTGTTTTTT. The encoded protein is CASSPFGGKTGELFF.

The rearrangement joins TRBV4-1 to TRBJ1-3; D is ambiguous. The CDR3 contains 14 residues. Trimming took 1 base from V and 8 from J, leaving 12 bases between them. CDR1 is MGHRA, CDR2 YSYEKL, per germline. This chain's CDR3 is CASSQGVGSYTIYF. Here the CDR3 DNA reads TGCGCCAGCAGCCAAGGGGTTGGATCATACACCATATATTTT.

The chain joins TRBV7-6 to TRBJ1-5, with D possibly being TRBD1 (6 bases). V shed 5 bases and J shed 3 bases, with 17 bases lying between them. CDR1 is SGHVS and CDR2 is FNYEAQ in the germline V gene. The CDR3 contains 16 residues. The CDR3 DNA reads as TGTGCCAGCAGCCCGGGTGGGGGCCCTTTCAATCAGCCCCAGCATTTT. This codes for CASSPGGGPFNQPQHF.

In its sample, this clone was seen a few times. The chain has TRBV4-1 and TRBJ2-1; perhaps TRBD2 as D (5 bases). The CDR3 spans 15 residues. Germline CDR1 and CDR2: MGHRA and YSYEKL. Trimming removed 4 bases from V and 1 base from J, with 11 bases in between. DNA of the CDR3: TGCGCCAGCAGCCTCCTAGCTTTTTCCTACAATGAGCAGTTCTTC. It codes for CASSLLAFSYNEQFF.

This clone was counted a few times. The chain carries TRBV19 and TRBJ2-7; weak D call: TRBD2 (5 bases). The CDR3 consists of 14 residues. V lost 5 bases and J 3 bases, leaving 14 bases between the germline ends. Germline CDR1 is LNHDA and CDR2 is SQIVND (reference sequence). CDR3 protein: CASSWLAGDYEQYF. CDR3 bases: TGTGCCAGTAGTTGGCTTGCCGGGGACTACGAGCAGTACTTC.

V usage is TRBV7-9 and J usage is TRBJ2-1; 9 nucleotides agree with TRBD2. Germline CDR1 is SEHNR and CDR2 is FQNEAQ (reference sequence). V trimming: 6 bases; J trimming: 6 bases; junction bases outside the gene matches: 9. The CDR3 totals 15 residues. The CDR3 protein is CASRAAGGPSNEQFF. The CDR3 coding sequence is TGTGCCAGCAGAGCAGCGGGAGGACCCTCCAATGAGCAGTTCTTC.

The chain carries TRBV4-1 and TRBJ1-5; D perhaps matches TRBD1 (6 bases). Between the trimmed V and J ends, which lost 3 bases and 3 bases, there was a span of 12 bases. Per germline, CDR1 MGHRA and CDR2 YSYEKL. The CDR3 sequence is 15 residues long. CDR3 loop: CASSQGDNNNQPQHF. For the CDR3, the DNA is TGCGCCAGCAGCCAGGGGGACAACAACAATCAGCCCCAGCATTTT.

The genes are TRBV20-1 and TRBJ2-5; a weak D match, TRBD2 (5 bases). CDR3 size: 11 residues. V was pared by 0 bases and J by 11 bases, with 10 bases between. Germline values: CDR1 DFQATT, CDR2 SNEGSKA (reference sequence). The CDR3: CSARDGGYQYF. CDR3 in DNA: TGCAGTGCTAGAGATGGCGGGTATCAGTACTTC.